Each of the 6 T cell receptor beta chains below was sequenced from the same sample in a study of OX40 agonist ivuxolimab in advanced cancers. Profiling relied on immunoSEQ multiplex PCR, and the TCRdb table lists in-frame clones only, not all of them. The data contain fewer than 35,000 clones, roughly 87% of them singletons. The sample here was CD4+ or CD8+ T cells sorted from blood, taken in a trial of the OX40 agonist ivuxolimab. Receptor source: an adult with an advanced solid tumor such as melanoma, head and neck, liver or kidney cancer.

This chain joins TRBV6-5 and TRBJ2-7; the match to TRBD2 covers 7 bases. V dropped 6 bases and J dropped 2; count of bases not matched to a gene: 7. This CDR3 is 14 amino acids long. The germline gives CDR1 MNHEY, CDR2 SVGAGI. The CDR3 sequence is CASSPREGPYEQYF. The DNA of the CDR3 is TGTGCCAGCAGCCCCAGGGAGGGTCCCTACGAGCAGTACTTC.

V usage is TRBV5-1 and J usage is TRBJ1-3, with a tentative D call TRBD1 (5 bases). The CDR3 loop spans 15 amino acids. Trimming took 0 bases from V and 4 from J, leaving 11 bases between them. From germline, CDR1 is SGHRS and CDR2 YFSETQ. The CDR3 region has the DNA TGCGCCAGCAGCTTGGCCGGGGGGTCGGGAAACACCATATATTTT. It encodes CASSLAGGSGNTIYF. The entire variable domain, with the rest obtained from reference TRBV5-1 and TRBJ1-3, is as follows: KAGVTQTPRYLIKTRGQQVTLSCSPISGHRSVSWYQQTPGQGLQFLFEYFSETQRNKGNFPGRFSGRQFSNSRSEMNVSTLELGDSALYLCASSLAGGSGNTIYFGEGSWLTVV.

The V call is TRBV28, the J call TRBJ2-2, with 9 bases fitting TRBD1. Germline CDR1 and CDR2: MDHEN and SYDVKM. The CDR3 has 16 residues. V dropped 5 bases and J dropped 6; count of bases not matched to a gene: 10. The CDR3: CASSSTGGFWPGELFF. As DNA, the CDR3 is TGTGCCAGCAGTAGTACAGGGGGCTTTTGGCCCGGGGAGCTGTTTTTT.

CDR3 protein: CASSWGTEAFF. CDR3 sequence (DNA): TGTGCCAGCAGTTGGGGGACTGAAGCTTTCTTT. This chain joins TRBV2 and TRBJ1-1, with a weak D call TRBD1 (5 bases). There are 11 residues in the CDR3. The germline CDR1 and CDR2 sequences are SNHLY and FYNNEI. Trimming took 5 bases from V and 5 from J, leaving 6 bases between them. Complete variable domain (other parts from reference TRBV2 and TRBJ1-1): EPEVTQTPSHQVTQMGQEVILRCVPISNHLYFYWYRQILGQKVEFLVSFYNNEISEKSEIFDDQFSVERPDGSNFTLKIRSTKLEDSAMYFCASSWGTEAFFGQGTRLTVV.

This chain links TRBV19 with TRBJ1-3; D possibly corresponds to TRBD1 (6 bases). Germline V gene sequence: CDR1 LNHDA, CDR2 SQIVND (reference sequence). V shed 6 bases and J shed 2 bases, with 8 bases lying between them. The CDR3 extends over 13 amino acids. The DNA for the CDR3 is TGTGCCAGTAGGACAGGTGCTGGAAACACCATATATTTT. Its protein product is CASRTGAGNTIYF.

The gene calls are TRBV9 and TRBJ2-2; no clear D gene. Germline CDR1 reads SGDLS; CDR2 reads YYNGEE. V was trimmed by 3 bases and J by 2 bases, leaving 14 bases between them. This CDR3 is built from 16 residues. In nucleotides, the CDR3 is TGTGCCAGCAGCGCTACCTGGGGATTTAACACCGGGGAGCTGTTTTTT. As protein: CASSATWGFNTGELFF.